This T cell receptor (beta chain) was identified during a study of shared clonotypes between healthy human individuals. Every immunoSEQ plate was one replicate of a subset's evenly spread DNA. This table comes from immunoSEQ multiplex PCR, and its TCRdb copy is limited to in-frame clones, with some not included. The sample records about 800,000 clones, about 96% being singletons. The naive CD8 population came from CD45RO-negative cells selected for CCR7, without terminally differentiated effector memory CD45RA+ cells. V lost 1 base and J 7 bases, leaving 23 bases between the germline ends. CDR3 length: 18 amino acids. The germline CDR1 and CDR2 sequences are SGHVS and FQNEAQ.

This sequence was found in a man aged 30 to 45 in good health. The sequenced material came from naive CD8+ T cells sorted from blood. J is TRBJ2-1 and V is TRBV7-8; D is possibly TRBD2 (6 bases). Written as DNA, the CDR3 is TGTGCCAGCAGCTTAGGGTTCGGGAGTGGTGGCGACGGAAATGAGCAGTTCTTC. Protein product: CASSLGFGSGGDGNEQFF.